Listed below are T cell receptor beta chains from one sample, sequenced in a study of Graves' ophthalmopathy and Graves' hyperthyroidism. One entry per CDR3 protein, called by TCRdb with MiXCR from the multiplex PCR reads. The top ten hold approximately 3% of the sample, which has hundreds of thousands of distinct CDR3 sequences, roughly 21% seen once. Sequencing was performed on peripheral blood. The source is a young woman with stable Graves' hyperthyroidism. Each CDR3 is given with its conserved first and last residue. The D gene is left open where the match is weak. Clone size is not always given. Where it is, it says once, few, many or a class for expanded clones.

j_call	v_call	clone_size	d_call	cdr3_aa	cdr3_nt
TRBJ2-7	TRBV6-5	NA	TRBD2	CASSYGVREGLYEQYF	TGTGCCAGCAGTTACGGGGTGCGGGAGGGCCTTTACGAGCAGTACTTC
TRBJ1-1	TRBV30	many	NA	CAWDRTSIEAFF	TGTGCCTGGGACAGGACATCCATTGAAGCTTTCTTT
TRBJ2-7	TRBV6-5	many	NA	CASSYRWDGTYEQYF	TGTGCCAGCAGTTACCGATGGGACGGCACCTACGAGCAGTACTTC
TRBJ2-4	TRBV7-8	many	NA	CASSDSLLAKNIQYF	TGTGCCAGCAGTGACAGTCTTTTAGCCAAAAACATTCAGTACTTC
TRBJ1-1	TRBV11-2	many	TRBD1	CASRSGGLNTEAFF	TGTGCCAGCCGCTCAGGGGGCCTGAACACTGAAGCTTTCTTT
TRBJ1-6	TRBV13	many	NA	CASSLAQGVGSPLHF	TGTGCCAGCAGCTTAGCCCAAGGGGTCGGGTCACCCCTCCACTTT
TRBJ2-7	TRBV12-3/TRBV12-4	many	TRBD1	CASRTGTGKYEQYF	TGTGCCAGCAGGACCGGGACAGGGAAATACGAGCAGTACTTC
TRBJ1-1	TRBV6-5	many	NA	CASSYSMSNSGAFF	TGTGCCAGCAGTTACTCGATGTCCAACAGTGGGGCTTTCTTT
TRBJ2-5	TRBV30	few	NA	CAWTGTAKETQYF	TGTGCCTGGACGGGGACTGCTAAAGAGACCCAGTACTTC
TRBJ1-1	TRBV29-1	many	NA	CSGGEGHTEAFF	TGCAGCGGGGGGGAGGGGCACACTGAAGCTTTCTTT
TRBJ2-5	TRBV6-1	NA	TRBD2	CAIKREGHLPQTQYF	TGTGCCATAAAGCGGGAGGGCCATCTCCCACAGACCCAGTACTTC
TRBJ2-5	TRBV6-1	NA	TRBD2	CASSGTSGSSETQYF	TGTGCCAGCAGCGGGACTAGCGGGTCATCGGAGACCCAGTACTTC
TRBJ2-7	TRBV12-3/TRBV12-4	many	NA	CASSKSTEPPYEQYF	TGTGCCAGCAGTAAATCGACGGAGCCCCCATACGAGCAGTACTTC
TRBJ2-5	TRBV7-2	many	TRBD1	CASSLASQGAGETQYF	TGTGCCAGCAGCTTAGCGAGCCAGGGGGCTGGGGAGACCCAGTACTTC
TRBJ1-6	TRBV10-3	NA	TRBD1	CASPGQDYSPLHF	TGTGCCTCACCGGGACAGGATTATTCACCCCTCCACTTT
TRBJ1-6	TRBV20-1	NA	TRBD1	CSASMGQYNSPLHF	TGCAGTGCTAGTATGGGACAGTATAATTCACCCCTCCACTTT
TRBJ2-4	TRBV24-1	many	NA	CATSKPPGWLAKNIKYF	TGTGCCACCAGTAAACCCCCAGGGTGGTTAGCCAAAAACATTAAGTACTTC
TRBJ2-7	TRBV6-2/TRBV6-3	NA	TRBD1	CASTVLQGLRDEQYF	TGTGCCAGCACTGTACTACAGGGGCTAAGGGACGAGCAGTACTTC
TRBJ1-2	TRBV27	few	NA	CASSSRGKGYGYTF	TGTGCCAGCAGTTCCAGGGGAAAGGGCTATGGCTACACCTTC
TRBJ2-4	TRBV28	many	TRBD1	CASSLGTDLAKNIKYF	TGTGCCAGCAGTTTGGGGACAGACCTAGCCAAAAACATTAAGTACTTC
TRBJ1-1	TRBV3-1	NA	NA	CASSPPAGRGTMNTEAFF	TGTGCCAGCAGCCCACCCGCGGGAAGAGGAACTATGAACACTGAAGCTTTCTTT
TRBJ2-7	TRBV15	NA	TRBD1	CATSKVDRGFHEQYF	TGTGCCACCAGCAAGGTGGACAGGGGGTTCCACGAGCAGTACTTC
TRBJ2-5	TRBV11-2	many	NA	CASSYRDGKETQYF	TGTGCCAGCAGCTACCGGGACGGAAAAGAGACCCAGTACTTC
TRBJ1-2	TRBV12-3/TRBV12-4	NA	NA	CASSIQAPGPGYTF	TGTGCCAGCAGTATCCAGGCCCCGGGGCCTGGCTACACCTTC
TRBJ1-1	TRBV13	many	NA	CASSFSAVIEAFF	TGTGCCAGCAGCTTCAGCGCTGTTATTGAAGCTTTCTTT
TRBJ1-5	TRBV25-1	many	NA	CASSDSGVNGNQPQHF	TGTGCCAGCAGTGATTCAGGAGTGAACGGCAATCAGCCCCAGCATTTT
TRBJ2-7	TRBV12-3/TRBV12-4	many	NA	CASSVQGLYEQYF	TGTGCCAGCAGTGTCCAGGGACTCTACGAGCAGTACTTC
TRBJ2-7	TRBV27	NA	NA	CASSLSTVGPYEQYF	TGTGCCAGCAGTTTATCCACAGTGGGACCCTACGAGCAGTACTTC
TRBJ2-5	TRBV12-3/TRBV12-4	many	TRBD1	CASSLRQGEETQYF	TGTGCCAGCAGTTTAAGACAGGGAGAGGAGACCCAGTACTTC
TRBJ2-4	TRBV7-8	few	NA	CASSLGGTIAKNIQYF	TGTGCCAGCAGCTTAGGTGGGACCATAGCCAAAAACATTCAGTACTTC
TRBJ2-7	TRBV20-1	NA	NA	CSVNPAKSSYEQYF	TGCAGTGTTAATCCAGCCAAGAGCTCCTACGAGCAGTACTTC
TRBJ2-5	TRBV20-1	NA	NA	CSATRSGQETQYF	TGCAGTGCCACAAGGAGCGGACAAGAGACCCAGTACTTC
TRBJ1-2	TRBV30	many	NA	CAWSVGVGLVGGYTF	TGTGCCTGGAGTGTTGGAGTGGGACTGGTTGGGGGCTACACCTTC
TRBJ2-6	TRBV6-2/TRBV6-3	many	TRBD1	CASSWTGLGRSGANVLTF	TGTGCCAGCAGTTGGACAGGCCTTGGACGGAGTGGGGCCAACGTCCTGACTTTC
TRBJ1-1	TRBV18	many	NA	CASSSGGIQNTEAFF	TGTGCCAGCTCGTCCGGCGGAATCCAGAACACTGAAGCTTTCTTT
TRBJ2-7	TRBV11-2	NA	TRBD1	CASSLVRLPDRAKGSEQYF	TGTGCCAGCAGCTTAGTTAGGTTGCCGGACAGGGCCAAAGGTAGCGAGCAGTACTTC
TRBJ1-1	TRBV7-6	many	NA	CATKPGPGSTEAFF	TGTGCCACCAAACCGGGCCCGGGGAGCACTGAAGCTTTCTTT
TRBJ2-5	TRBV5-1	many	TRBD1	CASSSGTGVQETQYF	TGCGCCAGCAGCTCCGGGACAGGGGTTCAAGAGACCCAGTACTTC
TRBJ1-2	TRBV20-1	NA	NA	CSATRTDQNGYTF	TGCAGTGCTACTAGGACAGATCAAAATGGCTACACCTTC
TRBJ1-2	TRBV28	NA	TRBD1	CASSPQGVGYGYTF	TGTGCCAGCAGTCCGCAGGGGGTCGGCTATGGCTACACCTTC
TRBJ2-2	TRBV6-2/TRBV6-3	many	NA	CASSYILEVGELFF	TGTGCCAGCAGTTACATTCTAGAGGTCGGGGAGCTGTTTTTT